Listed below are T cell receptor beta chains from one sample, sequenced in a study of PD-1 blockade in mismatch repair-deficient tumors. Sequencing used immunoSEQ multiplex PCR; TCRdb keeps in-frame clones, though not all of them. The sample contains about 120,000 clones, roughly 86% of which appear only once. Source: peripheral blood, taken 44 weeks after starting pembrolizumab. These receptors came from an adult with mismatch repair-deficient cancer. CDR3s include the opening cysteine and the closing phenylalanine or tryptophan. Each record gives: V gene, clone size, D gene, J gene, CDR3 DNA, CDR3 protein. The D gene is left open where the match is weak. Expanded clones get a size class; other rows say once, few or many, or leave the size out.

v_call: TRBV6-1; clone_size: .; d_call: TRBD2; j_call: TRBJ2-3; cdr3_nt: TGTGCCAGCAGTGAATCTGGGTGGCGGGAGTGGAGCACAGATACGCAGTATTTT; cdr3_aa: CASSESGWREWSTDTQYF
v_call: TRBV5-6; clone_size: .; d_call: .; j_call: TRBJ2-7; cdr3_nt: TGTGCCAGCAGCTTGGATACTGAGACCTACGAGCAGTACTTC; cdr3_aa: CASSLDTETYEQYF
v_call: TRBV7-9; clone_size: .; d_call: .; j_call: TRBJ1-4; cdr3_nt: TGTGCCAGCCAGGGAGCAACTAATGAAAAACTGTTTTTT; cdr3_aa: CASQGATNEKLFF
v_call: TRBV5-4; clone_size: .; d_call: TRBD2; j_call: TRBJ2-7; cdr3_nt: TGTGCCAGCAGCGACGGACTAGCGGGGACTCTATACGAGCAGTACTTC; cdr3_aa: CASSDGLAGTLYEQYF
v_call: TRBV6-5; clone_size: .; d_call: .; j_call: TRBJ1-4; cdr3_nt: TGTGCCAGCAGTTACACCGGTGGTGGGGAAAAACTGTTTTTT; cdr3_aa: CASSYTGGGEKLFF
v_call: TRBV27; clone_size: .; d_call: .; j_call: TRBJ2-7; cdr3_nt: TGTGCCAGCAGTCCCTATCCGGAGCGCGGCTCCTACGAGCAGTACTTC; cdr3_aa: CASSPYPERGSYEQYF
v_call: TRBV28; clone_size: .; d_call: .; j_call: TRBJ2-1; cdr3_nt: TGTGCCAGCAGTCCCTACATTCCCCCCCACTATCAAGATGAGCAGTTCTTC; cdr3_aa: CASSPYIPPHYQDEQFF
v_call: TRBV6-1; clone_size: .; d_call: .; j_call: TRBJ2-7; cdr3_nt: TGTGCCAGCAGTGGGGTGAGGGGATCCTACGAGCAGTACTTC; cdr3_aa: CASSGVRGSYEQYF
v_call: TRBV11-2; clone_size: .; d_call: TRBD1; j_call: TRBJ2-7; cdr3_nt: TGTGCCAGCAGCCAGAATACTAGGGGGACAGTACTATACGAGCAGTACTTC; cdr3_aa: CASSQNTRGTVLYEQYF
v_call: TRBV29-1; clone_size: .; d_call: .; j_call: TRBJ2-4; cdr3_nt: TGCAGCGGAATACTAGCTCGTAACATTCAGTACTTC; cdr3_aa: CSGILARNIQYF
v_call: TRBV7-9; clone_size: .; d_call: TRBD2; j_call: TRBJ2-1; cdr3_nt: TGTGCCAGCAGGTTAGCGGGAGGGTCCTACAATGAGCAGTTCTTC; cdr3_aa: CASRLAGGSYNEQFF
v_call: TRBV7-8; clone_size: .; d_call: .; j_call: TRBJ1-1; cdr3_nt: TGTGCCAGCAGCTTAATCAGGACCGGGAACACTGAAGCTTTCTTT; cdr3_aa: CASSLIRTGNTEAFF
v_call: TRBV28; clone_size: .; d_call: .; j_call: TRBJ1-1; cdr3_nt: TGTGCCAGCAGTTTATTGTACCCAACCGAAGCTTTCTTT; cdr3_aa: CASSLLYPTEAFF
v_call: TRBV29-1; clone_size: .; d_call: .; j_call: TRBJ1-2; cdr3_nt: TGCAGCGCGGGACACGGGCTGAACTATGGCTACACCTTC; cdr3_aa: CSAGHGLNYGYTF
v_call: TRBV13; clone_size: .; d_call: TRBD1; j_call: TRBJ2-7; cdr3_nt: TGTGCCAGCAGCCCCTCCGGGACAGGGGCCTACGAGCAGTACTTC; cdr3_aa: CASSPSGTGAYEQYF
v_call: TRBV30; clone_size: .; d_call: .; j_call: TRBJ2-1; cdr3_nt: TGTGCCCGCAGGGGGGGCAATGAGCAGTTCTTC; cdr3_aa: CARRGGNEQFF
v_call: TRBV28; clone_size: .; d_call: .; j_call: TRBJ1-2; cdr3_nt: TGTGCCAGCAGTTTGCGCGTCAGAGCTTCCTATGGCTACACCTTC; cdr3_aa: CASSLRVRASYGYTF
v_call: TRBV12-2; clone_size: .; d_call: .; j_call: TRBJ2-1; cdr3_nt: TGTGCAAGTCGCTTAGAGTACACAGGGGTTAGGGACAATGAGCAGTTCTTC; cdr3_aa: CASRLEYTGVRDNEQFF
v_call: TRBV4-2; clone_size: .; d_call: TRBD2; j_call: TRBJ2-1; cdr3_nt: TGTGCCAGCAGCCGGACTAGCGGGAGCTCCTACAATGAGCAGTTCTTC; cdr3_aa: CASSRTSGSSYNEQFF
v_call: TRBV7-6; clone_size: .; d_call: TRBD1; j_call: TRBJ1-2; cdr3_nt: TGTGCCAGCAGCTTAGCGTCCGACAGGGATGGGAATGGCTACACCTTC; cdr3_aa: CASSLASDRDGNGYTF
v_call: TRBV5-1; clone_size: once; d_call: .; j_call: TRBJ2-1; cdr3_nt: TGCGCCAGCAGCTCGTTGGAGCGTCGAATCTCCTACAATGAGCAGTTCTTC; cdr3_aa: CASSSLERRISYNEQFF
v_call: TRBV5-6; clone_size: .; d_call: TRBD2; j_call: TRBJ2-1; cdr3_nt: TGTGCCAGCAGCTTCCGGGAGGGCCTCTCTGAGCAGTTCTTC; cdr3_aa: CASSFREGLSEQFF
v_call: TRBV11-2; clone_size: .; d_call: .; j_call: TRBJ2-7; cdr3_nt: TGTGCCAGCAGTTTTCTCCCGTGGGAAGGGTACGAGCAGTACTTC; cdr3_aa: CASSFLPWEGYEQYF
v_call: TRBV25-1; clone_size: .; d_call: TRBD1; j_call: TRBJ2-7; cdr3_nt: TGTGCCAGCAGTGAGGGGAACAGGGGTATCTACGAGCAGTACTTC; cdr3_aa: CASSEGNRGIYEQYF
v_call: TRBV6-4; clone_size: few; d_call: .; j_call: TRBJ2-6; cdr3_nt: TGTGCCAGCAGTGACTCAGGGGGGGCCAACGTCCTGACTTTC; cdr3_aa: CASSDSGGANVLTF
v_call: TRBV7-6; clone_size: .; d_call: TRBD1; j_call: TRBJ2-7; cdr3_nt: TGTGCCAGCAGCTTAGGACAGGGTATCCACGAGCAGTACTTC; cdr3_aa: CASSLGQGIHEQYF
v_call: TRBV9; clone_size: .; d_call: .; j_call: TRBJ1-3; cdr3_nt: TGTGCCAGCAGCCCAGGGACAAACTCTGGAAACACCATATATTTT; cdr3_aa: CASSPGTNSGNTIYF
v_call: TRBV5-8; clone_size: .; d_call: TRBD2; j_call: TRBJ2-1; cdr3_nt: TGTGCCAGCAGCTTGTTCCTAGCGGGAGCTCCTGAGCAGTTCTTC; cdr3_aa: CASSLFLAGAPEQFF
v_call: TRBV11-2; clone_size: .; d_call: .; j_call: TRBJ2-4; cdr3_nt: TGTGCCAGCAGCTTGGGACGTAGGACCAAAAACATTCAGTACTTC; cdr3_aa: CASSLGRRTKNIQYF
v_call: TRBV28; clone_size: .; d_call: .; j_call: TRBJ1-4; cdr3_nt: TGTGCCAGCAGCCTTTCGGGGGCGACTAATGAAAAACTGTTTTTT; cdr3_aa: CASSLSGATNEKLFF
v_call: TRBV29-1; clone_size: .; d_call: .; j_call: TRBJ1-2; cdr3_nt: TGCAGCGTTGAAGGCTCACAAGATACCTATGGCTACACCTTC; cdr3_aa: CSVEGSQDTYGYTF
v_call: TRBV6-5; clone_size: .; d_call: .; j_call: TRBJ2-5; cdr3_nt: TGTGCCAGCAGTTACAGTGGGATAGAGGAAGAGACCCAGTACTTC; cdr3_aa: CASSYSGIEEETQYF
v_call: TRBV4-1; clone_size: .; d_call: TRBD2; j_call: TRBJ2-5; cdr3_nt: TGCGCCAGCAGCCAAGAATTGGGGGGACTAGCGGGAGGAGAGACCCAGTACTTC; cdr3_aa: CASSQELGGLAGGETQYF
v_call: TRBV13; clone_size: .; d_call: .; j_call: TRBJ1-1; cdr3_nt: TGTGCCAGCAGCAAGAGGGCGGTCACTGAAGCTTTCTTT; cdr3_aa: CASSKRAVTEAFF
v_call: TRBV4-1; clone_size: .; d_call: .; j_call: TRBJ2-1; cdr3_nt: TGCGCCAGCAGCCACCCACTAGTCCGGTCGTCCTACAATGAGCAGTTCTTC; cdr3_aa: CASSHPLVRSSYNEQFF
v_call: TRBV11-1; clone_size: .; d_call: TRBD1; j_call: TRBJ1-1; cdr3_nt: TGTGCCAGCCAGACAGGGGGCGCCACTGAAGCTTTCTTT; cdr3_aa: CASQTGGATEAFF
v_call: TRBV4-3; clone_size: .; d_call: TRBD2; j_call: TRBJ2-1; cdr3_nt: TGCGCCAGCAGCCTTCTAGCGGGAGTAGGAAATGAGCAGTTCTTC; cdr3_aa: CASSLLAGVGNEQFF
v_call: TRBV28; clone_size: .; d_call: TRBD2; j_call: TRBJ2-2; cdr3_nt: TGTGCCAGCAGTGGAGGACTAGCGGGAGATACCGGGGAGCTGTTTTTT; cdr3_aa: CASSGGLAGDTGELFF
v_call: TRBV5-8; clone_size: .; d_call: .; j_call: TRBJ2-7; cdr3_nt: TGTGCCAGCAGCCCCCAGACAGCCTACGAGCAGTACTTC; cdr3_aa: CASSPQTAYEQYF
v_call: TRBV6-6; clone_size: .; d_call: .; j_call: TRBJ2-7; cdr3_nt: TGTGCCAGCAGTTACTCGGACACCTACGAGCAGTACTTC; cdr3_aa: CASSYSDTYEQYF
v_call: TRBV6-4; clone_size: .; d_call: TRBD2; j_call: TRBJ2-2; cdr3_nt: TGTGCCAGCTCAAGACTAGCGGGAACCACCGGGGAGCTGTTTTTT; cdr3_aa: CASSRLAGTTGELFF
v_call: TRBV19; clone_size: .; d_call: TRBD1; j_call: TRBJ2-1; cdr3_nt: TGTGCCAGTAGTACCGGACAGGGGGTCGATGAGCAGTTCTTC; cdr3_aa: CASSTGQGVDEQFF
v_call: TRBV5-1; clone_size: .; d_call: TRBD2; j_call: TRBJ2-1; cdr3_nt: TGCGCCAGCAGCACGACTAGCGGGAGTCATGAGCAGTTCTTC; cdr3_aa: CASSTTSGSHEQFF
v_call: TRBV9; clone_size: .; d_call: TRBD2; j_call: TRBJ2-1; cdr3_nt: TGTGCCAGCAGCGTAGGTAGGACTAGCGGGAGGCGGAGTGAGCAGTTCTTC; cdr3_aa: CASSVGRTSGRRSEQFF
v_call: TRBV6-5; clone_size: .; d_call: .; j_call: TRBJ1-2; cdr3_nt: TGTGCCAGCAGAGATGGAGGAAATGGCTACACCTTC; cdr3_aa: CASRDGGNGYTF
v_call: TRBV19; clone_size: .; d_call: .; j_call: TRBJ2-5; cdr3_nt: TGTGCCAGTACCCAGAGGTTTCGCGGGTGGGAGACCCAGTACTTC; cdr3_aa: CASTQRFRGWETQYF
v_call: TRBV6-1; clone_size: few; d_call: TRBD2; j_call: TRBJ2-5; cdr3_nt: TGTGCCAGCAGTGAAGCCCCTAGCGGGGTCCAAGAGACCCAGTACTTC; cdr3_aa: CASSEAPSGVQETQYF
v_call: TRBV7-9; clone_size: .; d_call: TRBD2; j_call: TRBJ2-7; cdr3_nt: TGTGCCAGCAGCTCCAGACTAGCGGGTCCCTTTTACGAGCAGTACTTC; cdr3_aa: CASSSRLAGPFYEQYF
v_call: TRBV7-9; clone_size: .; d_call: .; j_call: TRBJ2-7; cdr3_nt: TGTGCCAGCAGCTTAGATACCGCCAGGGGGGACTCCTACGAGCAGTACTTC; cdr3_aa: CASSLDTARGDSYEQYF
v_call: TRBV5-4; clone_size: .; d_call: .; j_call: TRBJ2-5; cdr3_nt: TGTGCCAGCAGCTTGGCCAATATGATCAGCGAGACCCAGTACTTC; cdr3_aa: CASSLANMISETQYF
v_call: TRBV5-1; clone_size: .; d_call: .; j_call: TRBJ2-7; cdr3_nt: TGCGCCAGCAGCACGTACCGCGGAACGTACGAGCAGTACTTC; cdr3_aa: CASSTYRGTYEQYF
v_call: TRBV5-1; clone_size: .; d_call: .; j_call: TRBJ1-1; cdr3_nt: TGCGCCAGCAGCTCAGGGCAAGGGGCCGGAACTGAAGCTTTCTTT; cdr3_aa: CASSSGQGAGTEAFF
v_call: TRBV9; clone_size: .; d_call: TRBD1; j_call: TRBJ1-1; cdr3_nt: TGTGCCAGCAGTACAGGGGGGGAAACTGAAGCTTTCTTT; cdr3_aa: CASSTGGETEAFF
v_call: TRBV6-5; clone_size: .; d_call: TRBD1; j_call: TRBJ2-6; cdr3_nt: TGTGCCAGCAGTTACCCTGACAGGGCTGGGGCCAACGTCCTGACTTTC; cdr3_aa: CASSYPDRAGANVLTF